This entry lists 12 T cell receptor beta chains sequenced from one sample in a study of graft-versus-host responses after intestinal transplantation. Clones were read by immunoSEQ multiplex PCR, and TCRdb kept only the in-frame ones, dropping some. This table has about 100,000 clones, 80% to 95% appearing once. Sample: PBMCs, taken 450 to 480 days after intestinal transplant. Every receptor here comes from a human patient who received an intestinal transplant, so some T cells may come from the graft donor.

V usage is TRBV5-6 and J usage is TRBJ2-5, with D possibly matching TRBD2 (6 bases). CDR1 SGHDT and CDR2 YYEEEE come from the germline V gene. V was cut by 3 bases and J by 5 bases, with 20 bases left in between. The CDR3 contains 16 residues. CDR3: CASSYLDGRGMETQYF. The CDR3 coding sequence is TGTGCCAGCAGCTACTTGGACGGACGGGGGATGGAGACCCAGTACTTC.

V and J are TRBV20-1 and TRBJ1-1, with no clear D. Germline CDR1 DFQATT, CDR2 SNEGSKA (reference sequence). This CDR3 has 11 residues. V lost 3 bases to trimming and J lost 4 bases, with 6 bases between them. The DNA of the CDR3 is TGCAGTGCTAGTGGGTTCACTGAAGCTTTCTTT. This codes for CSASGFTEAFF.

The rearrangement joins TRBV5-1 to TRBJ2-3; tentative D call: TRBD1 (6 bases). Trimming took off 4 bases at V and 2 bases at J, with 11 bases between the two ends. The CDR3 consists of 14 residues. Germline lookup yields CDR1 SGHRS and CDR2 YFSETQ. The chain's CDR3 is CASSQRQATDTQYF. Here the CDR3 DNA reads TGCGCCAGCAGCCAACGACAGGCCACAGATACGCAGTATTTT.

V and J are TRBV25-1 and TRBJ2-7; a possible D gene is TRBD1 (7 bases). V gave up 7 bases and J gave up 7 bases, with 14 bases separating them. This CDR3 is 12 amino acids long. The germline V gene encodes CDR1 MGHDK and CDR2 SYGVNS. Here the CDR3 reads CASTEGAGEQYF. The CDR3 DNA reads as TGTGCCAGCACAGAGGGGGCGGGAGAGCAGTACTTC.

This clone was recorded once. This CDR3 reads CASSPSGDPYNEQFF. In DNA form, the CDR3 reads TGTGCCAGCAGTCCTAGCGGGGACCCCTACAATGAGCAGTTCTTC. This chain connects TRBV6-5 to TRBJ2-1; TRBD2 matches 9 bases. The CDR3 sequence is 15 residues long. The junction had 4 bases not matched to a gene; V was cut back by 5 bases and J by 2 bases. From germline, CDR1 is MNHEY and CDR2 SVGAGI.

Concerning this clone itself: The same CDR3 is also encoded by other DNA sequences in this sample. The chain combines TRBV13 with TRBJ2-7, with D possibly matching TRBD2 (5 bases). The germline V and J ends were trimmed by 3 bases and 3 bases, with 9 bases remaining between them. This CDR3 comprises 13 residues. Germline V gene sequence: CDR1 PRHDT, CDR2 FYEKMQ (reference sequence). The CDR3 loop is CASSLGRNYEQYF. CDR3 in DNA: TGTGCCAGCAGCTTGGGGAGAAACTACGAGCAGTACTTC.

This chain links TRBV6-5 with TRBJ2-7; D tentatively fits TRBD1 or TRBD2 (6 bases each). V lost 7 bases and J 2 bases, leaving 15 bases between the germline ends. The CDR3 spans 14 residues. Looked up from germline, CDR1 is MNHEY and CDR2 is SVGAGI. The CDR3 DNA sequence: TGTGCCAGCACCGGGCCTGGGGGGCCCTACGAGCAGTACTTC. It yields the protein CASTGPGGPYEQYF.

This chain connects TRBV5-1 to TRBJ2-2; TRBD2 might be the D (6 bases). V was cut by 5 bases and J by 2 bases, with 13 bases left in between. This CDR3 contains 15 residues. The germline V gene has CDR1 SGHRS and CDR2 YFSETQ. Here the CDR3 reads CASSPGAANTGELFF. CDR3 DNA: TGCGCCAGCAGTCCGGGAGCGGCCAACACCGGGGAGCTGTTTTTT.

The count of this clone is one. This chain connects TRBV28 to TRBJ1-5; 10 positions match TRBD1. Germline V gives CDR1 MDHEN, CDR2 SYDVKM. The CDR3 length is 15 residues. Trimming removed 6 bases from V and 7 bases from J; junction bases left unmatched: 9. Here the CDR3 reads CASSGPGQGKQPQHF. CDR3 nucleotide sequence: TGTGCCAGCAGCGGACCGGGACAGGGGAAGCAGCCCCAGCATTTT.

The chain carries TRBV10-3 and TRBJ1-6; D possibly corresponds to TRBD1 (6 bases). Per the germline V gene, CDR1 is ENHRY and CDR2 is SYGVKD. The CDR3 contains 15 residues. V lost 0 bases and J 6 bases, leaving 9 bases between the germline ends. DNA for the CDR3: TGTGCCATCAGTGAGTCGGGACAATTTAATTCACCCCTCCACTTT. Its protein product is CAISESGQFNSPLHF.

The chain is built from TRBV6-6 and TRBJ1-2; 7 bases match TRBD1. Germline assignment: CDR1 MNHNY and CDR2 SVGAGI (reference sequence). Trimming removed 5 bases from V and 0 bases from J; junction bases left unmatched: 6. The CDR3 loop spans 15 amino acids. CDR3 region: CASSQYRGTNYGYTF. CDR3 in DNA: TGTGCCAGCAGTCAATACAGGGGAACTAACTATGGCTACACCTTC.

The rearrangement uses TRBV19 and TRBJ2-7; D is possibly TRBD1 or TRBD2 (5 bases each). The CDR3 has 13 amino acids. V was pared by 5 bases and J by 2 bases, with 10 bases between. The V gene's germline CDR1 is LNHDA and CDR2 SQIVND (reference sequence). In nucleotides, the CDR3 is TGTGCCAGTAGTTGGGGGATCCCCTACGAGCAGTACTTC. This codes for CASSWGIPYEQYF.